This entry concerns a single T cell receptor beta chain. Its specificity is not known. The germline V gene encodes CDR1 SGHVS and CDR2 FNYEAQ. V shed 4 bases, J shed 2 bases, and the junction held 9 bases outside the gene matches. The CDR3 is 16 amino acids. The sample is drawn from a study of T cell responses to AZD1222 COVID-19 vaccine. General observations from the study: Distributed over spike, vaccine-associated CD4 TCRs predominated at 160-218 and 743-854. After two AZD1222 doses, spike-specific TCR breadth and depth rose versus day 0. Seropositivity was recorded at baseline in only six AZD1222 recipients.

Using immunoSEQ multiplex PCR, the repertoire was profiled, and TCRdb retains in-frame clones only, with some absent. The sample yields fewer than 95,000 clones, approximately 90% seen once. The rearrangement links TRBV7-6 to TRBJ2-5; 8 positions agree with TRBD2. The sample consisted of peripheral blood, taken 28 days after the second AZD1222 dose. This sequence was found in an adult who received the AZD1222 COVID-19 vaccine. The CDR3 loop is CASSSPGVAGQETQYF. CDR3 DNA: TGTGCCAGCAGCTCCCCTGGCGTAGCGGGGCAAGAGACCCAGTACTTC.